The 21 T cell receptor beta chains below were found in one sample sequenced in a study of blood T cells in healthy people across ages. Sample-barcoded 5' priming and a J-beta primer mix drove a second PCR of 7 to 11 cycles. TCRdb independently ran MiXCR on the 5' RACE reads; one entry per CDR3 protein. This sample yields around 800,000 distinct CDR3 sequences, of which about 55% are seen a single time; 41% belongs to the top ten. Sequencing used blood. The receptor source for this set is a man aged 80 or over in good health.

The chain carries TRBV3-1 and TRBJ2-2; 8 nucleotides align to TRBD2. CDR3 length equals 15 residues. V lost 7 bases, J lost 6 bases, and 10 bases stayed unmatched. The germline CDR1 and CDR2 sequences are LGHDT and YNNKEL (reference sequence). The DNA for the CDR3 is TGTGCCAGCACCCGGGTGGCGGGAGGTCCCGGGGAGCTGTTTTTT. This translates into CASTRVAGGPGELFF.

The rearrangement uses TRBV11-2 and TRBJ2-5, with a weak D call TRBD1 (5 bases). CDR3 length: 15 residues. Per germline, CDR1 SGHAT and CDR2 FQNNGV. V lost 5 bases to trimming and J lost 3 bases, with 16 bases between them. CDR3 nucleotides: TGTGCCAGCAGCCCTTGGGGCAGAGGTGAAGAGACCCAGTACTTC. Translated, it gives CASSPWGRGEETQYF.

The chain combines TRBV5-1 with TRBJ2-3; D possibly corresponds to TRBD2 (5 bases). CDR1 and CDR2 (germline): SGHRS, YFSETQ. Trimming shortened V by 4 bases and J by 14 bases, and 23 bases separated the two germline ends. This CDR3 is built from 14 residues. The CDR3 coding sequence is TGCGCCAGCAGCGTAGCCTCTTCCGGGAATTACACGTATTTT. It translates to CASSVASSGNYTYF.

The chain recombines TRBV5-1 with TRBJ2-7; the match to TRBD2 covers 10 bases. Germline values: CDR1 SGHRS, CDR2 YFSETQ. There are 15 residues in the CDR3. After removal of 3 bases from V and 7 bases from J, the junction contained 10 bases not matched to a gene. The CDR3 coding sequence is TGCGCCAGCAGCTCGCCTCTAGCGGGAGTCGGAGAGCAGTACTTC. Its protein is CASSSPLAGVGEQYF.

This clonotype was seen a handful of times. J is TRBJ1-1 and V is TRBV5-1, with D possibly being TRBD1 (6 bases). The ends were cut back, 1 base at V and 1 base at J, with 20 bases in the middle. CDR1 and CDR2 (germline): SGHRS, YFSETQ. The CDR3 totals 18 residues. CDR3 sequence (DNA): TGCGCCAGCAGCTTGTACCCTCGGTCCCAGGGGACGAACACTGAAGCTTTCTTT. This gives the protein CASSLYPRSQGTNTEAFF.

DNA of the CDR3: TGTGCCAGCAGTTACCCTAGCGGCACACAAGAGACCCAGTACTTC. This encodes CASSYPSGTQETQYF. This chain joins TRBV6-6 and TRBJ2-5; 7 bases match TRBD2. Germline loops: CDR1 MNHNY, CDR2 SVGAGI (reference sequence). With V trimmed by 2 bases and J by 2 bases, 5 bases remained unmatched. The CDR3 covers 15 residues.

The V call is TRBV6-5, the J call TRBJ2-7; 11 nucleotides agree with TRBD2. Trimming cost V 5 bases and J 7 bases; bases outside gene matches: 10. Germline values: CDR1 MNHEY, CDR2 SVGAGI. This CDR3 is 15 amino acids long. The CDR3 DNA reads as TGTGCCAGCAGTGCCACGGGACTAGCGGCGAAAGAGCAGTACTTC. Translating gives CASSATGLAAKEQYF.

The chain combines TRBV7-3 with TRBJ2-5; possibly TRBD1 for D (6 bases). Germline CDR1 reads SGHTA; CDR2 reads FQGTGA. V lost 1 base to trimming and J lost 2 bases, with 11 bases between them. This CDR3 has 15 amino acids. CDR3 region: CASSLNPTGQETQYF. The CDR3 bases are TGTGCCAGCAGCTTAAATCCTACAGGGCAAGAGACCCAGTACTTC.

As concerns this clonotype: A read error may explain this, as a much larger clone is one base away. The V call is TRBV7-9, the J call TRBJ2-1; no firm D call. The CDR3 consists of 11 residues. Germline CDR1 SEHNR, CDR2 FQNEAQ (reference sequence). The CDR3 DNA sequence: TGTGCCAGCAGCTCCTACTATGAGCAGTTCTTC. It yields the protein CASSSYYEQFF.

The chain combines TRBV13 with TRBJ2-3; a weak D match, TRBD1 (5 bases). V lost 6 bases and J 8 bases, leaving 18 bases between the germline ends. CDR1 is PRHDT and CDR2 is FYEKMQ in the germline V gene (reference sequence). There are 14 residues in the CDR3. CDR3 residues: CASRNPGGAGTQYF. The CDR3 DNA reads TGTGCCAGCAGAAACCCGGGTGGGGCAGGTACGCAGTATTTT.

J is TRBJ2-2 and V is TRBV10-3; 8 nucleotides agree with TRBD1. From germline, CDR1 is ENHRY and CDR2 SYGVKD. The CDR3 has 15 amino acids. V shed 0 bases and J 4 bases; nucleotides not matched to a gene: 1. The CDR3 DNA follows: TGTGCCATCAGTGAGTCGGGACAGGCCACCGGGGAGCTGTTTTTT. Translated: CAISESGQATGELFF.

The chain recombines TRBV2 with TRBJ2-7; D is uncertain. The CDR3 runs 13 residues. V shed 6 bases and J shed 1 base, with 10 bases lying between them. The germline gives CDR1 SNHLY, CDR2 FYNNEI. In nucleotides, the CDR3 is TGTGCCAGCAGGAGGTTGGTTTCCTACGAGCAGTACTTC. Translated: CASRRLVSYEQYF. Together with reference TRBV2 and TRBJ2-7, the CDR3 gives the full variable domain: EPEVTQTPSHQVTQMGQEVILRCVPISNHLYFYWYRQILGQKVEFLVSFYNNEISEKSEIFDDQFSVERPDGSNFTLKIRSTKLEDSAMYFCASRRLVSYEQYFGPGTRLTVT.

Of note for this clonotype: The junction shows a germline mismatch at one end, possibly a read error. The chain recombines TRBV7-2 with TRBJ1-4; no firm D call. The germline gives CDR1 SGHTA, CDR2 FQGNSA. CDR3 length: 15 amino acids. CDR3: CASSWQSSTNEKLFF. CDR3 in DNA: TGTGCCAGCAGCTGGCAGAGCTCAACTAACGAAAAACTGTTTTTT.

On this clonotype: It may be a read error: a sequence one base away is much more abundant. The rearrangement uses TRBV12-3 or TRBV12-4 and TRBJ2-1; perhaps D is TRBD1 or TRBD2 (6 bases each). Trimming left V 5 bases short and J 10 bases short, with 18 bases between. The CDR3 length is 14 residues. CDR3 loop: CASSDALGGSEQFF. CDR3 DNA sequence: TGTGCCAGCAGTGACGCTCTAGGGGGGAGCGAGCAGTTCTTC.

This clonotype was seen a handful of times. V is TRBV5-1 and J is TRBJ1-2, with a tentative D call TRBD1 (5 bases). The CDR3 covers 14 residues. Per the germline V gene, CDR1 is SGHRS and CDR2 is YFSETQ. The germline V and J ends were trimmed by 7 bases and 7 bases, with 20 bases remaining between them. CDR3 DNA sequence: TGCGCCAGCCATCAACCTGGGGGAGATGGTGGCTACACCTTC. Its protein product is CASHQPGGDGGYTF.

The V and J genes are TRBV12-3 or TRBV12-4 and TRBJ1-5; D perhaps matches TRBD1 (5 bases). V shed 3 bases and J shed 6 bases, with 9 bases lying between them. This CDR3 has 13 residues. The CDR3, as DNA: TGTGCCAGCAGTTTTCGGGGGGGTCAGCCCCAGCATTTT. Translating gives CASSFRGGQPQHF.

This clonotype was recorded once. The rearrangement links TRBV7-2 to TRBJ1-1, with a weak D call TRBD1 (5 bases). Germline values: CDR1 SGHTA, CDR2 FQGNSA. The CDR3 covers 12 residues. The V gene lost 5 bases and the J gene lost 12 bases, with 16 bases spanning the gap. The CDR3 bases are TGTGCCAGCAGCCGTACAGGCCGAGAAACTTTCTTT. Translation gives CASSRTGRETFF.

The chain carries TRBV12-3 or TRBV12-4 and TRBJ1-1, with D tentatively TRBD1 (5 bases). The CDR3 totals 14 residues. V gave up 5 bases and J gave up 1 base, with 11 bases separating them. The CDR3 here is CASSPETENTEAFF. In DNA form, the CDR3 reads TGTGCCAGCAGTCCCGAGACAGAGAACACTGAAGCTTTCTTT.

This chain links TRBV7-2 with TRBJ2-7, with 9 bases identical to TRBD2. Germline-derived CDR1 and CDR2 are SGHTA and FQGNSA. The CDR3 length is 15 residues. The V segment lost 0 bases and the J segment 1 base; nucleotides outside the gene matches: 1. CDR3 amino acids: CASSLARGGSYEQYF. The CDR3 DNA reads TGTGCCAGCAGCTTAGCGCGGGGGGGTTCCTACGAGCAGTACTTC. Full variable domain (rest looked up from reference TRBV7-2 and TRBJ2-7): GAGVSQSPSNKVTEKGKDVELRCDPISGHTALYWYRQSLGQGLEFLIYFQGNSAPDKSGLPSDRFSAERTGGSVSTLTIQRTQQEDSAVYLCASSLARGGSYEQYFGPGTRLTVT.

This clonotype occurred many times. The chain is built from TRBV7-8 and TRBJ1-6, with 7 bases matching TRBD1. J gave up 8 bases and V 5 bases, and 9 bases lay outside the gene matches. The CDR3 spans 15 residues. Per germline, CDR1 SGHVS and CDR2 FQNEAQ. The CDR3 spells CASSHAGTVDSPLHF. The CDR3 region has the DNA TGTGCCAGCAGCCACGCCGGGACAGTCGATTCACCCCTCCACTTT.

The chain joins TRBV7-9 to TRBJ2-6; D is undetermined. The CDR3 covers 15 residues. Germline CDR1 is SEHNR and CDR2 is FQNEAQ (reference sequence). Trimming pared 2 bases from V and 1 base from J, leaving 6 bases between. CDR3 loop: CASSLLHSGANVLTF. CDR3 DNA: TGTGCCAGCAGCTTACTCCATTCTGGGGCCAACGTCCTGACTTTC.